This TCR beta chain was sequenced for a study of T cells after yellow fever vaccination. Study at large: It was SMART-Seq v4 Ultra Low Input that prepared the fractions with low cell numbers.

Many counts were recorded for this clonotype. Antigen unknown. For TCR, cDNA came from 5'RACE template switching, which added a universal primer site and UMIs. One entry per CDR3 protein results from TCRdb running MiXCR on the 5' RACE reads. This sample has more than 250,000 distinct CDR3 sequences; 6.5% to 8.5% occur once, and the top ten carry 18%. Points from the study as a whole: The bulk population could contribute abundant contaminating clonotypes to FACS-sorted repertoires. Clonotype sharing between CD4 and CD8 compartments was small.

V lost 2 bases and J 6 bases, leaving 18 bases between the germline ends. Germline V gene data show CDR1 as KGHSH and CDR2 as LQKENI. The CDR3 runs to 16 residues. The sequences come from PBMCs, collected about 41 days after the first yellow fever vaccination. This chain links TRBV18 with TRBJ2-3; D is perhaps TRBD2 (6 bases). The receptor was isolated from a man aged 18 to 30 who received the YFV17D yellow fever vaccine. CDR3 nucleotides: TGTGCCAGCTCACCAGCCGTGGGGGGTTCAAAGGATACGCAGTATTTT. It specifies CASSPAVGGSKDTQYF.